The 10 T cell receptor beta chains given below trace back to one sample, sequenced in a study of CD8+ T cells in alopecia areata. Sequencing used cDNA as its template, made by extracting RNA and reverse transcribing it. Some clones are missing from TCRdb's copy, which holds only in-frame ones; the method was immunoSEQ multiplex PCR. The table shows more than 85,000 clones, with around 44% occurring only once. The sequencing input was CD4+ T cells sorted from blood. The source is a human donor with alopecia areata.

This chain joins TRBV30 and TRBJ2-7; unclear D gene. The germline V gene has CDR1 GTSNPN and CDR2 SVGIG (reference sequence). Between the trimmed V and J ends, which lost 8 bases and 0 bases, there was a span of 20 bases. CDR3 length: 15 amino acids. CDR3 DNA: TGTGCCACCATCCATGCCAGGTCAAGCTCCTACGAGCAGTACTTC. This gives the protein CATIHARSSSYEQYF.

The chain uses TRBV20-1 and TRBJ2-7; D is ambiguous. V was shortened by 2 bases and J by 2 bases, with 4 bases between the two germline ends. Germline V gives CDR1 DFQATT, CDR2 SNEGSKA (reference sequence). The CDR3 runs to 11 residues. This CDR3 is CSARTPYEQYF. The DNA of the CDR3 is TGCAGTGCTAGAACCCCCTACGAGCAGTACTTC.

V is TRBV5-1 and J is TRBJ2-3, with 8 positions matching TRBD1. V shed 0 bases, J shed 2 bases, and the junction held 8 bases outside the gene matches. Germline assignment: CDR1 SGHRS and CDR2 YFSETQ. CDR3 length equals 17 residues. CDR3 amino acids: CASSLVPGGSNTDTQYF. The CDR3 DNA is TGCGCCAGCAGCTTGGTACCAGGGGGCTCTAACACAGATACGCAGTATTTT.

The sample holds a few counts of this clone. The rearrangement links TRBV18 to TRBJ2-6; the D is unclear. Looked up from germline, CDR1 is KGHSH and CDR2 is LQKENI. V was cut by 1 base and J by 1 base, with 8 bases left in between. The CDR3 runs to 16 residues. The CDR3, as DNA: TGTGCCAGCTCACCACTCTTAGTGTCTGGGGCCAACGTCCTGACTTTC. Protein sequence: CASSPLLVSGANVLTF. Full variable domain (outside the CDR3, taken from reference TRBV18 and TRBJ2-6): NAGVMQNPRHLVRRRGQEARLRCSPMKGHSHVYWYRQLPEEGLKFMVYLQKENIIDESGMPKERFSAEFPKEGPSILRIQQVVRGDSAAYFCASSPLLVSGANVLTFGAGSRLTVL.

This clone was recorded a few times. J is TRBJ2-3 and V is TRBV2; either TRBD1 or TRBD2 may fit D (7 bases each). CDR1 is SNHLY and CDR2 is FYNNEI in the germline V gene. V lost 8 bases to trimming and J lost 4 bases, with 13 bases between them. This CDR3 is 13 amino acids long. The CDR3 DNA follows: TGTGCCAGCGGGGGGGACAGAGCAGATACGCAGTATTTT. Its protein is CASGGDRADTQYF. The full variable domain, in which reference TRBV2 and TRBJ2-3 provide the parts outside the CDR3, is EPEVTQTPSHQVTQMGQEVILRCVPISNHLYFYWYRQILGQKVEFLVSFYNNEISEKSEIFDDQFSVERPDGSNFTLKIRSTKLEDSAMYFCASGGDRADTQYFGPGTRLTVL.

CDR3 in amino acids: CASSLRGRGSPSTDTQYF. Here the CDR3 DNA reads TGTGCCAGCAGTTTACGGGGGCGCGGTTCCCCTAGCACAGATACGCAGTATTTT. The V gene is TRBV28, the J gene TRBJ2-3; either TRBD1 or TRBD2 may supply D (6 bases each). The V gene's germline CDR1 is MDHEN and CDR2 SYDVKM. This CDR3 comprises 18 residues. With 2 bases removed from V and 0 bases from J, the gap between germline ends came to 18 bases.

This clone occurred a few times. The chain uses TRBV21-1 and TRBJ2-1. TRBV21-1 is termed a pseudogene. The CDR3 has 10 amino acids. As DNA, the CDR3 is TGTGCCAGCTGGGGGGCAGAGCAGTTCTTC. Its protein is CASWGAEQFF.

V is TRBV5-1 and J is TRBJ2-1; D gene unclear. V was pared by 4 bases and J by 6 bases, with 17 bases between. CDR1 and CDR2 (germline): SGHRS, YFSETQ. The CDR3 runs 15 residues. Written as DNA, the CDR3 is TGCGCCAGCAGCATGGTGGTAGGGTTGTTCAATGAGCAGTTCTTC. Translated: CASSMVVGLFNEQFF.

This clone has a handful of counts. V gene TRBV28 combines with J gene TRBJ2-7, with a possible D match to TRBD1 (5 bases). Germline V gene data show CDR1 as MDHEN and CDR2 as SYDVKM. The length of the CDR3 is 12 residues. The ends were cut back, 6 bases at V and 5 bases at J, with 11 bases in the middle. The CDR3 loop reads CASRGVNDEQYF. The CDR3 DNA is TGTGCCAGCAGAGGGGTAAACGACGAGCAGTACTTC. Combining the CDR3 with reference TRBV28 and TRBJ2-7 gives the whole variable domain DVKVTQSSRYLVKRTGEKVFLECVQDMDHENMFWYRQDPGLGLRLIYFSYDVKMKEKGDIPEGYSVSREKKERFSLILESASTNQTSMYLCASRGVNDEQYFGPGTRLTVT.

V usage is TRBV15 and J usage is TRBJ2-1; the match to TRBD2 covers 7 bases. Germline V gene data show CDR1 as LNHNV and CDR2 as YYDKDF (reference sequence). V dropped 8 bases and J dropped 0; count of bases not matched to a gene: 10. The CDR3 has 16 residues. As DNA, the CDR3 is TGTGCCACCGTAGCCTTGGGGGGGGACTCCTACAATGAGCAGTTCTTC. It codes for CATVALGGDSYNEQFF.